These 5 T cell receptor beta chains came from one sample sequenced in a study of blood T cell repertoires in COVID-19. The protocol was immunoSEQ multiplex PCR, while the TCRdb copy is restricted to in-frame clones and leaves out a portion. This table holds fewer than 300,000 clones, 88% found once. The sample consisted of peripheral blood. The origin of the receptors is a man aged 60-69 years who had recovered from COVID-19.

J is TRBJ2-3 and V is TRBV6-4; D might be TRBD1 (5 bases). Trimming stripped 4 bases from V and 4 bases from J, with 9 bases between. Per germline, CDR1 MRHNA and CDR2 SNTAGT. This CDR3 contains 13 residues. The CDR3 here is CASSVRVSDTQYF. The DNA for the CDR3 is TGTGCCAGCAGTGTCAGGGTCTCAGATACGCAGTATTTT.

This chain uses TRBV9 with TRBJ1-1, with TRBD1 matching 7 bases. J gave up 10 bases and V 0 bases, and 9 bases lay outside the gene matches. The CDR3 runs to 14 residues. The germline gives CDR1 SGDLS, CDR2 YYNGEE. CDR3 bases: TGTGCCAGCAGCGTAGCTGCGAACCACAGGGGAGCTTTCTTT. Protein: CASSVAANHRGAFF.

The chain joins TRBV7-6 to TRBJ2-1, with 9 bases aligning to TRBD2. Trimming at V came to 5 bases and at J to 3 bases, leaving 8 bases not matched to a gene. The CDR3 is made up of 16 amino acids. Germline CDR1 is SGHVS and CDR2 is FNYEAQ. The CDR3 nucleotides read TGTGCCAGCAGCCCCGTAGCGGGAGATCACTACAATGAGCAGTTCTTC. Translating it yields CASSPVAGDHYNEQFF.

The chain uses TRBV9 and TRBJ2-1; 16 bases align to TRBD2. There are 18 residues in the CDR3. V lost 0 bases to trimming and J lost 2 bases; unmatched junction nucleotides: 2. Germline V gene data show CDR1 as SGDLS and CDR2 as YYNGEE. The CDR3 nucleotides read TGTGCCAGCAGCGTAGAAGGGACTAGCGGGGGGGCCTACAATGAGCAGTTCTTC. This translates into CASSVEGTSGGAYNEQFF.

The chain couples TRBV12-3 or TRBV12-4 to TRBJ1-1; no firm D call. The V end was cut by 4 bases, the J end by 4 bases, with 4 bases between. There are 11 residues in the CDR3. DNA of the CDR3: TGTGCCAGCAGTTCGGGCACTGAAGCTTTCTTT. Its protein product is CASSSGTEAFF.